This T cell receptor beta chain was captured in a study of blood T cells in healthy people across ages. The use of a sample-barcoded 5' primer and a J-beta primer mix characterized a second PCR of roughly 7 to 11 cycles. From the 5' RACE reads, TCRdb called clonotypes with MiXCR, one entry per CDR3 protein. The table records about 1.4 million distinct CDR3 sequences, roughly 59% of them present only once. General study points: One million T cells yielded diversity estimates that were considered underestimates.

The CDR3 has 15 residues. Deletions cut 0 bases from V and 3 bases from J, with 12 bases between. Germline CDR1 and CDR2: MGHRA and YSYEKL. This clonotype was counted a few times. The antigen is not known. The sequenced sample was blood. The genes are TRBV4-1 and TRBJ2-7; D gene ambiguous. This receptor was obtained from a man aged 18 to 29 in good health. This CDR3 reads CASSQERQESYEQYF. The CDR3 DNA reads TGCGCCAGCAGCCAAGAGCGGCAGGAGAGCTACGAGCAGTACTTC.